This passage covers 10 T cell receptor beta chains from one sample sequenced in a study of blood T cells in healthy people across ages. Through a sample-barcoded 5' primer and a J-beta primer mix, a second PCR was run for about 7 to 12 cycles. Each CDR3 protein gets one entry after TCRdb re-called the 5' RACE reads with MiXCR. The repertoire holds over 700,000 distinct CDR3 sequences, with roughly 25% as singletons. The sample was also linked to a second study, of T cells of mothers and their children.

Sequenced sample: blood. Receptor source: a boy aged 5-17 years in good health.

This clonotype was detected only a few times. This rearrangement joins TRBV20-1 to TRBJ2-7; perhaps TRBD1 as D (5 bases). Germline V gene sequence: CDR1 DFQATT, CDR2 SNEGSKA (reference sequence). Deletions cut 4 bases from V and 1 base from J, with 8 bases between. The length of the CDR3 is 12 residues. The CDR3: CSATGQSYEQYF. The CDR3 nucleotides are TGCAGTGCTACTGGACAATCCTACGAGCAGTACTTC.

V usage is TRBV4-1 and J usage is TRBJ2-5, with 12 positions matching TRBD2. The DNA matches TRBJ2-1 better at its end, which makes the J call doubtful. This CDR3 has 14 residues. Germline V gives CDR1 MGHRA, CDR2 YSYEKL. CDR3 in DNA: TGCGCCAGCAGCCAGACTAGCGGGAGCACTGAGCAGTTCTTC. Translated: CASSQTSGSTEQFF.

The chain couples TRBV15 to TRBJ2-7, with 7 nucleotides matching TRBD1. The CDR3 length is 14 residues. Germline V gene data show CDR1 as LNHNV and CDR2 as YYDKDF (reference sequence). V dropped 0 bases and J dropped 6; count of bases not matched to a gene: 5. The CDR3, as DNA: TGTGCCACCAGCAGAGACCGACAGGGAAGCGAGCAGTACTTC. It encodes CATSRDRQGSEQYF.

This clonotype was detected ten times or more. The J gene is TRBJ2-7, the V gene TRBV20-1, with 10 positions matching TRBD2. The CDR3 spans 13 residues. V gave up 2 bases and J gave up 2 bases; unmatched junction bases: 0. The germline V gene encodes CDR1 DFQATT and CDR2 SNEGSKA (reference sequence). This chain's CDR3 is CSARTSGAYEQYF. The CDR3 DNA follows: TGCAGTGCTAGAACTAGCGGGGCCTACGAGCAGTACTTC.

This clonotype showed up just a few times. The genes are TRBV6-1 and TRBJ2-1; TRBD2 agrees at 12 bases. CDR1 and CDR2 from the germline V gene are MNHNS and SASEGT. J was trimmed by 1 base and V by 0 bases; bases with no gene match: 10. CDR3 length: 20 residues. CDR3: CASSEARTSGGSYSYNEQFF. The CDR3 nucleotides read TGTGCCAGCAGTGAAGCGCGAACTAGCGGGGGGTCCTATTCCTACAATGAGCAGTTCTTC.

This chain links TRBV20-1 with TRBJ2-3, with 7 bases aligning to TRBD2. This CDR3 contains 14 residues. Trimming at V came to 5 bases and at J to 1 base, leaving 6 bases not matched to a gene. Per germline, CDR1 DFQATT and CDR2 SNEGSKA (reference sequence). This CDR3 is CSAGRLAGTDTQYF. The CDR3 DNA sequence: TGCAGTGCTGGGCGGCTAGCGGGCACAGATACGCAGTATTTT.

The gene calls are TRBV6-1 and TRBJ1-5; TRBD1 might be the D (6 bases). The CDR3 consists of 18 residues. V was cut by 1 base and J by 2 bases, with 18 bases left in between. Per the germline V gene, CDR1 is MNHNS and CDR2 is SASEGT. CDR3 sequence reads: CASSEEQGWPFGNQPQHF. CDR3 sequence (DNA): TGTGCCAGCAGTGAAGAACAGGGATGGCCGTTTGGCAATCAGCCCCAGCATTTT.

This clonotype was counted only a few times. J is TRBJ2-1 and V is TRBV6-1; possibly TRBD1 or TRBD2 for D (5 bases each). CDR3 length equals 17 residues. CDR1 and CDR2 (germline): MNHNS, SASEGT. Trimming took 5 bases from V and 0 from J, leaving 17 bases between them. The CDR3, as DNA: TGTGCCAGCAGTCGGGACGGACTCTTGAGCTCCTACAATGAGCAGTTCTTC. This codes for CASSRDGLLSSYNEQFF.

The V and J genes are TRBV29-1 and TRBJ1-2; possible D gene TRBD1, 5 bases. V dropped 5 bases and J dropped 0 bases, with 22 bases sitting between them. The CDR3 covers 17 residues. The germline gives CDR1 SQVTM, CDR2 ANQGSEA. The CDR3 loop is CSVYVSGPSYSNYGYTF. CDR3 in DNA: TGCAGCGTTTACGTGTCGGGACCATCCTATTCTAACTATGGCTACACCTTC.

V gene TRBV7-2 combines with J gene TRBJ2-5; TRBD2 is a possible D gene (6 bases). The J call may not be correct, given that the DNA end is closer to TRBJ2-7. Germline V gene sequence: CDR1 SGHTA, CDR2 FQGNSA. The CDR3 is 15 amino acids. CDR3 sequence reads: CASSLGVGGYYEQYF. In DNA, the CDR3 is TGTGCCAGCAGCTTAGGGGTGGGAGGATATTACGAGCAGTACTTC.